This T cell receptor beta chain was sequenced for a study of OX40 agonist ivuxolimab in advanced cancers. Looking at the study overall: Ivuxolimab, which targeted the costimulatory receptor OX40 (CD134), was an agonistic, fully human IgG2 monoclonal antibody. The dose-escalation cohort was about 83% male with a mean age of around 64 years, ranging from about 23 to 85. Intravenous ivuxolimab was administered to patients every 2 weeks at six dose levels: 0.01, 0.1, 0.3, 1.5, 3 and 10 mg/kg. Partial responses occurred in three dose-escalation patients: two with cutaneous melanoma and one with hepatocellular carcinoma. Of the roughly 51 dose-escalation patients, hepatocellular carcinoma was present in roughly 19, melanoma in roughly 15, renal cell carcinoma in 9 and head and neck cancer in 9. The paper covers the monotherapy dose-escalation part of the phase I ivuxolimab trial, which included N of about 50 patients. Prior anti-PD-1, anti-PD-L1 or anti-CTLA-4 therapy was permitted, and approximately 39% of dose-escalation patients had received checkpoint inhibitors. The point of sequencing TCRbeta in the periphery was to test whether ivuxolimab changed TCR sequence diversity and drove clonal T-cell expansion.

The investigation overall reported the following: In partial responders in the 0.1-3.0 mg/kg groups, normalized peripheral clonal expansion was found to be among the lowest, especially among CD8+ T cells. After ivuxolimab, CD8+ T cells had more expanded clones than CD4+ T cells on average. Low levels of normalized T-cell clonal expansion were also seen in some patients who did not respond. Clonal expansion of both CD4+ and CD8+ blood T cells was observed from baseline to week 6 at doses 0.1 to 3.0 mg/kg. Antigen specificity was not determined for the clonally expanded peripheral T cells.

Concerning this clone: This receptor's antigen is unknown. Base-call qualities are not available, and no considerably larger clone is one nucleotide away.

The trial excluded patients who had a history of autoimmune disease or were on systemic immunosuppression. Peripheral blood for TCR sequencing was drawn from every dose cohort at baseline, at cycle 4 day 1 and at cycle 7 day 1. Samples came from an open-label, multicenter, first-in-human phase I dose-escalation trial of ivuxolimab. Adults with locally advanced or metastatic melanoma, renal cell, hepatocellular, or head and neck squamous cell carcinoma were enrolled in the trial. CD4+ and CD8+ T cells were sorted separately from peripheral blood before TCR sequencing. Ends trimmed: V by 5 bases, J by 1 base; bases unmatched to a gene: 7. The CDR1 and CDR2 encoded by the germline V gene (reference sequence) are SEHNR and FQNEAQ. There are 15 amino acids in the CDR3, from cysteine to phenylalanine inclusive. Just the 45-base CDR3 DNA is kept, in frame starting at base 1. Genomic DNA was extracted from sorted cells for sequencing of the TCRbeta CDR3 region. TCRbeta CDR3 regions were sequenced using the immunoSEQ Assay. The source is immuneACCESS, and TCRdb retained only in-frame sequences with V and J called. Part of the clones is not carried over; for the studies checked, unresolved V genes explain less than half of this, and the remainder is unexplained. Counted in this sample were 65,000 to 80,000 clones; approximately 83% of them appeared once. In total, the top ten clones hold approximately 2% of the sample.

The TCR sequence derives from an adult with an advanced solid tumor such as melanoma, head and neck, liver or kidney cancer. The sequence joins TRBV7-9 to TRBJ1-1; 7 middle bases align to TRBD1. The sample in question was CD4+ or CD8+ T cells sorted from blood, obtained in a trial of the OX40 agonist ivuxolimab. The CDR3 amino acid sequence is: CASSEQGLENTEAFF. The sequence in DNA is TGTGCCAGCAGCGAACAGGGGTTAGAGAACACTGAAGCTTTCTTT.